These 29 T cell receptor beta chains share one sample of origin, sequenced in a study of neoadjuvant anti-PD-1 for oral cavity cancer. This table comes from immunoSEQ multiplex PCR, and its TCRdb copy is limited to in-frame clones, with some not included. In the table there are about 16,000 clones, approximately 70% of which are singletons. Sequenced here: PBMCs, sampled before nivolumab (anti-PD-1) treatment. These receptors all stem from a person between 40 and 85 years old with oral cavity squamous cell carcinoma.

The chain couples TRBV5-1 to TRBJ1-2, with D uncertain. V was pared by 0 bases and J by 6 bases, with 15 bases between. Germline loops: CDR1 SGHRS, CDR2 YFSETQ. This CDR3 is built from 15 residues. CDR3 DNA sequence: TGCGCCAGCAGCTTGGAATCGGGGAGGGTTGATGGCTACACCTTC. Its protein is CASSLESGRVDGYTF.

The chain couples TRBV6-5 to TRBJ2-4; D ambiguous. The CDR3 runs to 15 residues. Germline assignment: CDR1 MNHEY and CDR2 SVGAGI. Deletions cut 0 bases from V and 3 bases from J, with 9 bases between. The CDR3 reads CASSYSGGFKNIQYF. The CDR3 nucleotides are TGTGCCAGCAGTTACTCGGGCGGTTTCAAAAACATTCAGTACTTC.

This rearrangement joins TRBV11-2 to TRBJ2-4, with 14 bases identical to TRBD2. V shed 5 bases and J 9 bases; nucleotides not matched to a gene: 6. Germline-derived CDR1 and CDR2 are SGHAT and FQNNGV. The CDR3 is made up of 15 amino acids. The CDR3 bases are TGTGCCAGCAGCATAGGACTAGCGGGAGGCCCCATTCAGTACTTC. Translation gives CASSIGLAGGPIQYF.

The chain has TRBV29-1 and TRBJ1-4, with 7 bases aligning to TRBD1. The CDR3 covers 14 residues. Germline CDR1 SQVTM, CDR2 ANQGSEA. V was pared by 6 bases and J by 6 bases, with 10 bases of the junction left unmatched. The CDR3: CSVQNRGWDEKLFF. The CDR3 DNA reads as TGCAGCGTGCAGAACAGGGGTTGGGATGAAAAACTGTTTTTT. The variable domain in full, completed from reference TRBV29-1 and TRBJ1-4, reads SAVISQKPSRDICQRGTSLTIQCQVDSQVTMMFWYRQQPGQSLTLIATANQGSEATYESGFVIDKFPISRPNLTFSTLTVSNMSPEDSSIYLCSVQNRGWDEKLFFGSGTQLSVL.

The table lists this clone with a few counts. The chain couples TRBV6-6 to TRBJ2-5, with D possibly matching TRBD2 (5 bases). The V and J ends lost 5 bases and 2 bases respectively, with 9 bases between them. Looked up from germline, CDR1 is MNHNY and CDR2 is SVGAGI (reference sequence). CDR3 length equals 13 residues. CDR3 sequence reads: CASSRGLQETQYF. The CDR3 nucleotides are TGTGCCAGCAGTCGAGGACTGCAAGAGACCCAGTACTTC.

The rearrangement uses TRBV27 and TRBJ2-7; tentatively, D is TRBD1 or TRBD2 (6 bases each). V was cut by 3 bases and J by 6 bases, with 15 bases left in between. The CDR3 loop spans 14 amino acids. Germline assignment: CDR1 MNHEY and CDR2 SMNVEV (reference sequence). The chain's CDR3 is CASSLVRGLSEQYF. Written as DNA, the CDR3 is TGTGCCAGCAGTTTGGTCCGGGGGCTGAGCGAGCAGTACTTC.

This clone came up a few times. This chain links TRBV10-3 with TRBJ1-2; 8 bases line up with TRBD1. The V segment lost 7 bases and the J segment 3 bases; nucleotides outside the gene matches: 7. The germline V gene has CDR1 ENHRY and CDR2 SYGVKD. This CDR3 is 14 amino acids long. The CDR3 nucleotides read TGTGCCATCAATCCAGGGGGCGCCGACTATGGCTACACCTTC. It encodes CAINPGGADYGYTF.

This clone came up a few times. The chain recombines TRBV5-6 with TRBJ2-7, with D uncertain. Trimming pared 4 bases from V and 4 bases from J, leaving 12 bases between. This CDR3 comprises 13 residues. From germline, CDR1 is SGHDT and CDR2 YYEEEE. CDR3 DNA sequence: TGTGCCAGCAGCCTGGTAGGGCTATACGAGCAGTACTTC. It specifies CASSLVGLYEQYF.

This clone was counted between two and nine times. V gene TRBV5-6 combines with J gene TRBJ1-5; the D gene is possibly TRBD1 (5 bases). Looked up from germline, CDR1 is SGHDT and CDR2 is YYEEEE. V gave up 7 bases and J gave up 2 bases, with 19 bases separating them. There are 16 residues in the CDR3. CDR3 coding DNA: TGTGCCAGCTCCTTGGGAGGCAGGGTTGGCAATCAGCCCCAGCATTTT. As protein: CASSLGGRVGNQPQHF.

The chain has TRBV9 and TRBJ2-3; 15 bases match TRBD2. The CDR3 loop spans 18 amino acids. After removal of 1 base from V and 5 bases from J, the junction contained 8 bases not matched to a gene. The germline gives CDR1 SGDLS, CDR2 YYNGEE. The CDR3 sequence: CASSVRGLAGGGGDTQYF. CDR3 DNA sequence: TGTGCCAGCAGCGTAAGAGGACTAGCGGGAGGGGGAGGAGATACGCAGTATTTT.

The chain carries TRBV6-5 and TRBJ2-7, with D possibly matching TRBD1 (6 bases). Germline lookup yields CDR1 MNHEY and CDR2 SVGAGI. The CDR3 totals 14 residues. V shed 8 bases and J shed 5 bases, with 19 bases lying between them. The chain's CDR3 is CASLRAGEFHEQYF. CDR3 nucleotides: TGTGCCAGCCTCCGGGCAGGGGAATTCCACGAGCAGTACTTC.

V gene TRBV6-5 combines with J gene TRBJ1-3; D remains unclear. The germline gives CDR1 MNHEY, CDR2 SVGAGI. The CDR3 is 15 amino acids. V was pared by 2 bases and J by 2 bases, with 10 bases between. The CDR3, as DNA: TGTGCCAGCAGTTACGCCGGTTCCACTGGAAACACCATATATTTT. Translated: CASSYAGSTGNTIYF.

This sequence joins TRBV19 and TRBJ1-1; the D is unclear. Germline-derived CDR1 and CDR2 are LNHDA and SQIVND (reference sequence). This CDR3 comprises 16 residues. V was shortened by 9 bases and J by 1 base, with 21 bases between the two germline ends. The CDR3 nucleotides read TGTGCCAGGCCTAGCCTCATGGCCCCCTGGAACACTGAAGCTTTCTTT. It translates to CARPSLMAPWNTEAFF. Using reference TRBV19 and TRBJ1-1 for the parts outside the CDR3, the full variable domain is DGGITQSPKYLFRKEGQNVTLSCEQNLNHDAMYWYRQDPGQGLRLIYYSQIVNDFQKGDIAEGYSVSREKKESFPLTVTSAQKNPTAFYLCARPSLMAPWNTEAFFGQGTRLTVV.

The chain employs TRBV5-5 and TRBJ1-5; TRBD1 is a possible D gene (6 bases). CDR1 and CDR2 (germline): SGHKS, YYEKEE (reference sequence). The V end lost 4 bases, the J end lost 2 bases, and 19 bases lay between the germline ends. The CDR3 has 17 residues. This CDR3 is CASSLNSGAGGNQPQHF. As DNA, the CDR3 is TGTGCCAGCAGCCTCAACTCGGGGGCGGGTGGCAATCAGCCCCAGCATTTT.

V and J are TRBV5-1 and TRBJ2-5; D unresolved. The CDR3 runs 15 residues. The germline CDR1 and CDR2 sequences are SGHRS and YFSETQ. V lost 1 base and J 1 base, leaving 11 bases between the germline ends. The CDR3 sequence: CASSLYSLTQETQYF. The DNA of the CDR3 is TGCGCCAGCAGCTTGTATTCCCTGACCCAAGAGACCCAGTACTTC.

The V call is TRBV5-1, the J call TRBJ1-2; TRBD1 might be the D (5 bases). CDR3 length: 16 amino acids. V lost 3 bases and J 6 bases, leaving 21 bases between the germline ends. From germline, CDR1 is SGHRS and CDR2 YFSETQ. This CDR3 is CASSSSGGTAFDGYTF. CDR3 DNA sequence: TGCGCCAGCAGCTCTTCCGGCGGGACCGCGTTCGATGGCTACACCTTC.

The chain couples TRBV5-4 to TRBJ2-7, with TRBD2 matching over 7 bases. With 9 bases clipped from V and 5 bases from J, the junction kept 11 bases outside the gene matches. CDR1 is SGHNT, CDR2 YYREEE, per germline (reference sequence). The CDR3 contains 13 residues. The CDR3 sequence is CATCRDRGDEQYF. The CDR3 coding sequence is TGTGCCACCTGCCGGGACCGGGGGGACGAGCAGTACTTC.

The chain couples TRBV11-2 to TRBJ2-7; weak D call: TRBD2 (6 bases). The CDR3 extends over 14 amino acids. Trimming left V 5 bases short and J 3 bases short, with 14 bases between. The germline gives CDR1 SGHAT, CDR2 FQNNGV. For the CDR3, the DNA is TGTGCCAGCAGCGCCCGCGGGAATTTCTACGAGCAGTACTTC. Translated: CASSARGNFYEQYF.

This clone was seen a few times. J is TRBJ2-1 and V is TRBV2, with 9 bases lining up with TRBD2. Trimming cost V 3 bases and J 1 base; bases outside gene matches: 4. The CDR3 is made up of 16 amino acids. Looked up from germline, CDR1 is SNHLY and CDR2 is FYNNEI. CDR3 DNA: TGTGCCAGCAGTGAGGTTGCGGGAGGGTCCTACAATGAGCAGTTCTTC. Residues: CASSEVAGGSYNEQFF.

The CDR3 protein is CSVTGQGNTIYF. CDR3 DNA sequence: TGCAGCGTGACAGGGCAAGGAAACACCATATATTTT. The chain couples TRBV29-1 to TRBJ1-3; 7 nucleotides align to TRBD1. This CDR3 has 12 amino acids. Germline trimming cut 6 bases from V and 4 bases from J; bases unmatched to any gene: 3. The germline V gene encodes CDR1 SQVTM and CDR2 ANQGSEA.

The chain has TRBV6-1 and TRBJ2-3; tentatively, D is TRBD2 (6 bases). The CDR3 has 15 amino acids. From germline, CDR1 is MNHNS and CDR2 SASEGT. Trimming took 4 bases from V and 2 from J, leaving 13 bases between them. DNA for the CDR3: TGTGCCAGCAGTGTACAGTCGGGAGACACAGATACGCAGTATTTT. It codes for CASSVQSGDTDTQYF.

The CDR3 DNA sequence: TGCGCCAGCAGCTTCTCTAGCGGAGTTGGGGAGACCCAGTACTTC. This gives the protein CASSFSSGVGETQYF. The genes are TRBV5-1 and TRBJ2-5, with 7 bases matching TRBD2. The germline V gene has CDR1 SGHRS and CDR2 YFSETQ. The V gene end was trimmed by 2 bases and the J gene end by 5 bases; junction bases not matched to a gene: 9. The CDR3 runs to 15 residues.

This chain links TRBV19 with TRBJ2-3; 7 nucleotides match TRBD1. CDR3 length: 15 residues. CDR1 LNHDA and CDR2 SQIVND come from the germline V gene (reference sequence). V lost 5 bases to trimming and J lost 0 bases; unmatched junction nucleotides: 5. CDR3 protein: CASSETGASTDTQYF. CDR3 bases: TGTGCCAGTAGTGAAACAGGGGCAAGCACAGATACGCAGTATTTT.

V is TRBV6-1 and J is TRBJ1-4; unclear D gene. Trimming stripped 3 bases from V and 8 bases from J, with 13 bases between. The CDR3 contains 14 residues. CDR1 and CDR2 from the germline V gene are MNHNS and SASEGT. CDR3 DNA: TGTGCCAGCAGTGAGGCCCAGATCGGAGAAAAACTGTTTTTT. Amino acids: CASSEAQIGEKLFF.

The genes are TRBV5-1 and TRBJ1-1, with TRBD1 matching over 7 bases. V lost 3 bases to trimming and J lost 0 bases; unmatched junction nucleotides: 2. The germline CDR1 and CDR2 sequences are SGHRS and YFSETQ. CDR3 size: 14 residues. CDR3 residues: CASSSGQMNTEAFF. The CDR3 DNA follows: TGCGCCAGCAGCTCGGGACAGATGAACACTGAAGCTTTCTTT.

This clone has a single count. The J gene is TRBJ2-3, the V gene TRBV29-1, with 8 nucleotides matching TRBD2. Per the germline V gene, CDR1 is SQVTM and CDR2 is ANQGSEA. The V and J ends lost 6 bases and 2 bases, in that order; junction bases with no gene match: 7. The CDR3 has 14 residues. The CDR3 DNA sequence: TGCAGCGTGATGGGTGGACTAGCCACAGATACGCAGTATTTT. Translation: CSVMGGLATDTQYF.

The chain recombines TRBV11-2 with TRBJ2-3, with 14 bases that match TRBD2. After removal of 3 bases from V and 12 bases from J, the junction contained 14 bases not matched to a gene. The CDR3 totals 17 residues. CDR1 is SGHAT and CDR2 is FQNNGV in the germline V gene. The CDR3 here is CASSLGPGLAGGVGQYF. CDR3 sequence (DNA): TGTGCCAGCAGCTTGGGGCCCGGACTAGCGGGAGGAGTTGGCCAGTATTTT.

Only one count was recorded for this clone. This chain uses TRBV7-6 with TRBJ2-6; D gene unclear. CDR3 size: 12 residues. Trimming removed 11 bases from V and 2 bases from J, with 7 bases in between. The V gene's germline CDR1 is SGHVS and CDR2 FNYEAQ. The CDR3 nucleotides are TGTGCCTCCGCAGCTGGGGCCAACGTCCTGACTTTC. This sequence encodes CASAAGANVLTF.

The J gene is TRBJ1-1, the V gene TRBV7-3; no clear D gene. The CDR3 totals 13 residues. Trimming removed 1 base at V and 7 bases at J, with 10 bases between. Germline lookup yields CDR1 SGHTA and CDR2 FQGTGA. CDR3 sequence (DNA): TGTGCCAGCAGCTTAAGGGGTCTCGGTGAAGCTTTCTTT. This translates into CASSLRGLGEAFF. The full variable domain, in which reference TRBV7-3 and TRBJ1-1 provide the parts outside the CDR3, is GAGVSQTPSNKVTEKGKYVELRCDPISGHTALYWYRQSLGQGPEFLIYFQGTGAADDSGLPNDRFFAVRPEGSVSTLKIQRTERGDSAVYLCASSLRGLGEAFFGQGTRLTVV.